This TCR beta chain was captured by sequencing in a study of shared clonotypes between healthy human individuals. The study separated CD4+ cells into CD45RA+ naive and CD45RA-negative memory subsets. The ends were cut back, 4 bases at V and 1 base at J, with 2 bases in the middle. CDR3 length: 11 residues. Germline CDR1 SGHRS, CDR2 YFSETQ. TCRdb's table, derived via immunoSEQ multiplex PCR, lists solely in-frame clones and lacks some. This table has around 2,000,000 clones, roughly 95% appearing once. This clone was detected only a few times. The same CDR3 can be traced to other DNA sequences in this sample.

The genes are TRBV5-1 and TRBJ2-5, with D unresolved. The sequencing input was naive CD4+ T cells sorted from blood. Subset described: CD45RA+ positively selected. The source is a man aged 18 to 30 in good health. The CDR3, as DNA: TGCGCCAGCAGCGTCCAAGAGACCCAGTACTTC. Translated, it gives CASSVQETQYF.